One T cell receptor beta chain is described in this entry. The germline CDR1 and CDR2 sequences are ENHRY and SYGVKD. The CDR3 contains 11 residues. Between the trimmed V and J ends, which lost 3 bases and 8 bases, there was a span of 5 bases. One entry per CDR3 protein results from TCRdb running MiXCR on the PCR reads. The repertoire consists of roughly 20,000 distinct CDR3 sequences, with approximately 40% occurring once and the leading ten covering about 6.8%. These data come from a study of tumor-infiltrating lymphocytes in oesophageal squamous cell carcinoma. The chain is built from TRBV10-3 and TRBJ2-1, with D unclear. This receptor was identified in a male donor with esophageal squamous cell carcinoma. Sequenced: blood. The chain's CDR3 is CAISDYDEQFF. The CDR3 DNA reads as TGTGCCATCAGTGACTATGATGAGCAGTTCTTC.